Listed here are 31 T cell receptor beta chains from one sample, sequenced in a study of blood T cell repertoires in COVID-19. The data were produced by immunoSEQ multiplex PCR, yet TCRdb's version contains in-frame clones alone and is incomplete. The sample lists about 50,000 clones, 65% to 90% seen once, with 2.5% to 3.5% in the top ten. Specimen: peripheral blood. The source of these receptors is a woman between 55 and 75 years old with acute or convalescent COVID-19.

Only a few counts were recorded for this clone. The chain carries TRBV28 and TRBJ2-3; the D gene is possibly TRBD1 (5 bases). Trimming removed 8 bases at V and 4 bases at J, with 19 bases between. CDR1 is MDHEN, CDR2 SYDVKM, per germline. The CDR3 contains 15 residues. CDR3 nucleotide sequence: TGTGCCAGCGGGCCCTGGAGAAGGGGCGCAGATACGCAGTATTTT. Translating it yields CASGPWRRGADTQYF.

This clone was detected only a few times. This chain joins TRBV5-1 and TRBJ1-3; D perhaps matches TRBD1 (5 bases). The CDR3 runs to 16 residues. The germline V gene encodes CDR1 SGHRS and CDR2 YFSETQ. V was trimmed by 0 bases and J by 0 bases, leaving 10 bases between them. The CDR3 loop reads CASSLEGHSSGNTIYF. In DNA form, the CDR3 reads TGCGCCAGCAGCTTGGAAGGACACAGCTCTGGAAACACCATATATTTT.

The rearrangement joins TRBV5-6 to TRBJ1-3, with 7 bases matching TRBD1. Looked up from germline, CDR1 is SGHDT and CDR2 is YYEEEE. The CDR3 consists of 14 residues. The ends lost 6 bases at V and 4 bases at J; junction bases unmatched: 7. The chain's CDR3 is CASNPTGDGNTIYF. The CDR3 DNA sequence: TGTGCCAGCAATCCCACAGGGGACGGAAACACCATATATTTT.

The chain has TRBV7-3 and TRBJ1-1, with TRBD1 as a possible D gene (6 bases). V was shortened by 4 bases and J by 0 bases, with 15 bases between the two germline ends. CDR1 SGHTA and CDR2 FQGTGA come from the germline V gene. CDR3 length: 16 amino acids. The CDR3 DNA follows: TGTGCCAGCAGCTCAATACAGGGTTGGATGAACACTGAAGCTTTCTTT. Protein: CASSSIQGWMNTEAFF.

The CDR3 is CASSRTGLAGREQFF. As DNA, the CDR3 is TGTGCCAGCAGCCGAACTGGACTAGCGGGCCGAGAGCAGTTCTTC. The rearrangement joins TRBV14 to TRBJ2-1; 11 bases map to TRBD2. Germline values: CDR1 SGHDN, CDR2 FVKESK. CDR3 size: 15 residues. The V and J ends lost 4 bases and 10 bases, in that order; junction bases with no gene match: 9.

This clone has only one observation. The rearrangement joins TRBV19 to TRBJ1-6, with D maybe TRBD1 (5 bases). V shed 3 bases and J shed 14 bases, with 17 bases lying between them. This CDR3 is built from 14 residues. Germline CDR1 is LNHDA and CDR2 is SQIVND (reference sequence). The CDR3 DNA reads as TGTGCCAGTAGTATTGCACAGGTCCGAACGACCCTCCACTTT. Its protein product is CASSIAQVRTTLHF. The complete variable domain, with remaining parts taken from reference TRBV19 and TRBJ1-6, reads DGGITQSPKYLFRKEGQNVTLSCEQNLNHDAMYWYRQDPGQGLRLIYYSQIVNDFQKGDIAEGYSVSREKKESFPLTVTSAQKNPTAFYLCASSIAQVRTTLHFGNGTRLTVT.

The genes are TRBV6-1 and TRBJ1-2, with 10 bases fitting TRBD1. The CDR3 is 15 amino acids. The V and J ends lost 2 bases and 14 bases, in that order; junction bases with no gene match: 14. CDR1 is MNHNS and CDR2 is SASEGT in the germline V gene. The CDR3 reads CASSERPGQGIRHTF. In nucleotides, the CDR3 is TGTGCCAGCAGTGAACGCCCGGGACAGGGGATCAGGCATACCTTC.

This chain connects TRBV6-1 to TRBJ2-7, with D maybe TRBD1 (5 bases). Trimming took off 1 base at V and 3 bases at J, with 16 bases between the two ends. CDR1 and CDR2 from the germline V gene are MNHNS and SASEGT. CDR3 length equals 16 residues. The CDR3 coding sequence is TGTGCCAGCAGTGAAGTGGTGTGGGGCGGCGGCTACGAGCAGTACTTC. Protein product: CASSEVVWGGGYEQYF.

The chain combines TRBV5-4 with TRBJ2-7; 7 bases fit TRBD1. CDR3 size: 15 residues. CDR1 and CDR2 from the germline V gene are SGHNT and YYREEE (reference sequence). Trimming cost V 10 bases and J 2 bases; bases outside gene matches: 15. This chain's CDR3 is CARHTQGESTYEQYF. DNA of the CDR3: TGTGCCCGCCACACTCAGGGGGAGTCGACCTACGAGCAGTACTTC.

V usage is TRBV19 and J usage is TRBJ1-1; 7 nucleotides align to TRBD1. Trimming took 6 bases from V and 5 from J; bases not matched to a gene: 9. Germline lookup yields CDR1 LNHDA and CDR2 SQIVND (reference sequence). The CDR3 is 14 amino acids. The CDR3 DNA sequence: TGTGCCAGTAGCCTAGGGGGCTTGGGGACTGAAGCTTTCTTT. Translating gives CASSLGGLGTEAFF.

The chain recombines TRBV20-1 with TRBJ1-1; no definite D call. This CDR3 has 11 amino acids. Germline CDR1 DFQATT, CDR2 SNEGSKA (reference sequence). Trimming left V 3 bases short and J 3 bases short, with 5 bases between. The CDR3 coding sequence is TGCAGTGCTAGTCGTGACACTGAAGCTTTCTTT. Protein product: CSASRDTEAFF.

The chain joins TRBV12-3 or TRBV12-4 to TRBJ2-7; 7 bases align to TRBD1. The CDR3 length is 13 residues. With V trimmed by 6 bases and J by 5 bases, 7 bases remained unmatched. CDR3 loop: CASRPQGTDEQYF. CDR3 DNA sequence: TGTGCCAGCAGGCCACAGGGGACAGACGAGCAGTACTTC.

The CDR3: CSVGLNEQFF. In DNA, the CDR3 is TGCAGCGTTGGACTAAATGAGCAGTTCTTC. The rearrangement links TRBV29-1 to TRBJ2-1; a weak D match, TRBD2 (5 bases). Germline CDR1 reads SQVTM; CDR2 reads ANQGSEA. The CDR3 runs to 10 residues. Trimming stripped 4 bases from V and 7 bases from J, with 5 bases between.

V and J are TRBV19 and TRBJ2-3, with TRBD2 matching 8 bases. This CDR3 has 15 amino acids. V trimming: 3 bases; J trimming: 3 bases; junction bases outside the gene matches: 5. Germline CDR1 reads LNHDA; CDR2 reads SQIVND (reference sequence). In DNA form, the CDR3 reads TGTGCCAGTAGTATTGGGGGACTAGAGACAGATACGCAGTATTTT. It yields the protein CASSIGGLETDTQYF.

The chain uses TRBV12-3 or TRBV12-4 and TRBJ1-2, with 8 bases identical to TRBD1. The CDR3 is 13 residues long. V lost 6 bases, J lost 4 bases, and 4 bases stayed unmatched. The CDR3, as DNA: TGTGCCAGCAGCCCGGACAGGGTCTATGGCTACACCTTC. Its translation is CASSPDRVYGYTF.

This chain connects TRBV12-5 to TRBJ2-7; perhaps TRBD1 as D (5 bases). There are 17 residues in the CDR3. CDR1 LGHNT and CDR2 FRNRAP come from the germline V gene. V was shortened by 6 bases and J by 3 bases, with 24 bases between the two germline ends. This CDR3 is CASGQDAGSSGYYEQYF. In DNA form, the CDR3 reads TGTGCTAGTGGACAGGACGCAGGGTCTTCAGGTTACTACGAGCAGTACTTC.

The chain carries TRBV6-5 and TRBJ1-2, with D possibly TRBD1 on 5 matching bases. In germline, CDR1 is MNHEY, CDR2 SVGAGI. The CDR3 is 15 amino acids. V was clipped by 10 bases and J by 7 bases, with 25 bases between them. The CDR3 is CANRISTVGWSGYTF. In nucleotides, the CDR3 is TGTGCCAACAGGATCTCGACAGTGGGCTGGAGTGGCTACACCTTC.

The rearrangement joins TRBV20-1 to TRBJ1-2, with TRBD1 as a possible D gene (5 bases). V was clipped by 6 bases and J by 6 bases, with 11 bases between them. This CDR3 has 11 residues. Germline V gives CDR1 DFQATT, CDR2 SNEGSKA (reference sequence). CDR3 amino acids: CSAEWGDGYTF. The CDR3 DNA reads TGCAGTGCCGAGTGGGGGGATGGCTACACCTTC.

This clone was seen only once. This chain uses TRBV5-1 with TRBJ1-1; tentatively, D is TRBD1 (6 bases). CDR3 length: 13 residues. CDR1 SGHRS and CDR2 YFSETQ come from the germline V gene. Trimming took off 1 base at V and 3 bases at J, with 7 bases between the two ends. CDR3 loop: CASSLSGDTEAFF. In DNA form, the CDR3 reads TGCGCCAGCAGCTTGTCAGGGGACACTGAAGCTTTCTTT.

This clone was recorded once. The V and J genes are TRBV6-5 and TRBJ2-3; D perhaps matches TRBD1 (5 bases). This CDR3 comprises 14 residues. Trimming stripped 7 bases from V and 2 bases from J, with 13 bases between. Germline CDR1 and CDR2: MNHEY and SVGAGI. Here the CDR3 DNA reads TGTGCCAGCAATGGGGCTCCCTACACAGATACGCAGTATTTT. This gives the protein CASNGAPYTDTQYF.

The genes are TRBV18 and TRBJ2-6; D unresolved. CDR3 length: 15 amino acids. The V and J ends lost 3 bases and 0 bases respectively, with 6 bases between them. Germline V lookup: CDR1 KGHSH, CDR2 LQKENI. Here the CDR3 DNA reads TGTGCCAGCTCACCGTCTATCTCTGGGGCCAACGTCCTGACTTTC. Protein sequence: CASSPSISGANVLTF.

This clone has a handful of counts. The chain links TRBV27 to TRBJ1-1, with D maybe TRBD1 (5 bases). The germline gives CDR1 MNHEY, CDR2 SMNVEV (reference sequence). The CDR3 is 13 amino acids. Trimming pared 2 bases from V and 10 bases from J, leaving 14 bases between. CDR3 sequence reads: CASSLGTGGRAFF. The CDR3 nucleotides read TGTGCCAGCAGTTTAGGTACCGGGGGTCGAGCTTTCTTT.

This clone was observed a single time. The chain combines TRBV21-1 with TRBJ2-7; the tabulated D call, TRBD1, remains unverified against the DNA. TRBV21-1 is reported as a pseudogene. CDR3 length equals 19 residues. CDR3 sequence reads: CASSRELRQGGRTFYEQYF. CDR3 nucleotides: TGTGCCAGCAGCCGAGAGCTAAGACAGGGAGGCCGGACTTTCTACGAGCAGTACTTC.

The genes are TRBV6-1 and TRBJ1-5; TRBD1 aligns across 8 bases. With V trimmed by 2 bases and J by 6 bases, 9 bases remained unmatched. CDR1 and CDR2 from the germline V gene are MNHNS and SASEGT. CDR3 length: 16 residues. The CDR3 reads CASSELSRGRVQPQHF. The CDR3 coding sequence is TGTGCCAGCAGTGAATTGAGCAGGGGGCGAGTTCAGCCCCAGCATTTT.

The genes are TRBV19 and TRBJ1-3, with a weak D call TRBD1 (5 bases). Between the trimmed V and J ends, which lost 4 bases and 0 bases, there was a span of 7 bases. The CDR3 consists of 14 residues. Per germline, CDR1 LNHDA and CDR2 SQIVND (reference sequence). CDR3 nucleotide sequence: TGTGCCAGTAGTAGCGGGGGCTCTGGAAACACCATATATTTT. It specifies CASSSGGSGNTIYF.

This chain links TRBV7-3 with TRBJ2-7; TRBD1 matches at 11 bases. Germline V CDR1 and CDR2: SGHTA, FQGTGA. This CDR3 spans 13 amino acids. Trimming removed 6 bases from V and 6 bases from J; junction bases left unmatched: 4. CDR3 region: CASSPGTGGEQYF. CDR3 DNA sequence: TGTGCCAGCAGTCCCGGGACAGGGGGCGAGCAGTACTTC. Using reference TRBV7-3 and TRBJ2-7 for the parts outside the CDR3, the full variable domain is GAGVSQTPSNKVTEKGKYVELRCDPISGHTALYWYRQSLGQGPEFLIYFQGTGAADDSGLPNDRFFAVRPEGSVSTLKIQRTERGDSAVYLCASSPGTGGEQYFGPGTRLTVT.

The genes are TRBV10-3 and TRBJ2-7; 8 nucleotides align to TRBD1. The V gene end was trimmed by 7 bases and the J gene end by 2 bases; junction bases not matched to a gene: 7. This CDR3 is built from 14 residues. Germline values: CDR1 ENHRY, CDR2 SYGVKD. CDR3 sequence reads: CAITPGQETYEQYF. The CDR3 DNA reads TGTGCCATCACCCCGGGACAGGAGACCTACGAGCAGTACTTC.

This chain connects TRBV5-1 to TRBJ2-1; 7 nucleotides agree with TRBD2. Germline assignment: CDR1 SGHRS and CDR2 YFSETQ. With V trimmed by 8 bases and J by 4 bases, 3 bases remained unmatched. CDR3 length: 12 residues. The CDR3: CASGRGYNEQFF. The CDR3 coding sequence is TGCGCCAGTGGGCGGGGGTACAATGAGCAGTTCTTC.

This clone was found a few times. V usage is TRBV5-4 and J usage is TRBJ2-4; TRBD2 aligns across 7 bases. The V segment lost 0 bases and the J segment 3 bases; nucleotides outside the gene matches: 3. This CDR3 region has 15 residues. The germline V gene encodes CDR1 SGHNT and CDR2 YYREEE (reference sequence). DNA for the CDR3: TGTGCCAGCAGCTTGGCCATAGCGGGCAAAAACATTCAGTACTTC. This sequence encodes CASSLAIAGKNIQYF. The whole variable domain, filled in from reference TRBV5-4 and TRBJ2-4, reads ETGVTQSPTHLIKTRGQQVTLRCSSQSGHNTVSWYQQALGQGPQFIFQYYREEENGRGNFPPRFSGLQFPNYSSELNVNALELDDSALYLCASSLAIAGKNIQYFGAGTRLSVL.

This rearrangement joins TRBV11-3 to TRBJ2-2, with D possibly matching TRBD1 (6 bases). V lost 7 bases and J 3 bases, leaving 9 bases between the germline ends. Germline assignment: CDR1 SGHNT and CDR2 YENEEA. The CDR3 has 13 amino acids. CDR3 DNA sequence: TGTGCCAGCAAGGCAGGGGACACCGGGGAGCTGTTTTTT. It specifies CASKAGDTGELFF.

In its sample, this clone was seen once. V gene TRBV5-6 combines with J gene TRBJ2-5; D gene unclear. CDR1 and CDR2 from the germline V gene are SGHDT and YYEEEE. The CDR3 is made up of 11 amino acids. The V and J ends lost 1 base and 5 bases respectively, with 3 bases between them. The CDR3 here is CASSLRETQYF. CDR3 nucleotides: TGTGCCAGCAGCTTGCGGGAGACCCAGTACTTC.